The clone carrying this TCR beta chain was seen a single time. Methods used by the authors: Amplification from reference gene primers served as the basis for estimated nucleated cell counts. The method was immunoSEQ multiplex PCR; TCRdb's version includes in-frame clones alone and lacks a portion of them. From that table come the V and J calls and clone size; the DNA was used to work out D and trimming. The profile covers 130,000 to 150,000 clones, with roughly 88% appearing a single time and about 1.7% taken by the ten largest. Germline V gene sequence: CDR1 MNHEY, CDR2 SMNVEV (reference sequence). The trim removed 7 bases at V and 7 bases at J, leaving 19 bases unmatched. The CDR3 length is 19 residues. The data originate from a study of blood T cell repertoires in COVID-19. Study details: Samples of COVID-19 (acute and convalescent) were obtained from the United States, Italy and Spain. Nucleic acid was either cDNA or gDNA, and it came from T cells, B-cell-depleted T cells, or PBMCs.

The clonotype originates from a woman aged 45 to 65 with acute or convalescent COVID-19. The rearrangement uses TRBV27 and TRBJ2-1, with 13 bases that match TRBD2. Sequencing was performed on peripheral blood. The DNA for the CDR3 is TGTGCCAGCATTCCCTTGTACGGACTAGCGGGAGACCCCTCTAATGAGCAGTTCTTC. Translated, it gives CASIPLYGLAGDPSNEQFF.